This T cell receptor beta chain originates from a study of cytomegalovirus exposure and HLA in healthy donors. General study findings and limits: As was reported, the classifier diagnosed cytomegalovirus status with high specificity and sensitivity.

PCR primers comprised 60 Vbeta and 13 Jbeta primers. TCRdb keeps only in-frame clones here, not all; method: immunoSEQ multiplex PCR. The table has over 150,000 clones, around 77% seen once; the top ten hold around 1.6%. Comment on this clone: Antigen specificity is unknown.

The CDR3 covers 18 residues. The clonotype comes from a woman between 18 and 29 years old in good health and CMV-seronegative. Sequenced sample: PBMCs. The rearrangement links TRBV1 to TRBJ2-7; TRBD1 is taken as the D call from the table, unchecked against the DNA. TRBV1 is labeled a pseudogene. The CDR3 loop is CTSSRSSSGQGAFYEQYF. DNA of the CDR3: TGCACCAGCAGCCGAAGTAGTTCGGGACAGGGGGCTTTCTACGAGCAGTACTTC.